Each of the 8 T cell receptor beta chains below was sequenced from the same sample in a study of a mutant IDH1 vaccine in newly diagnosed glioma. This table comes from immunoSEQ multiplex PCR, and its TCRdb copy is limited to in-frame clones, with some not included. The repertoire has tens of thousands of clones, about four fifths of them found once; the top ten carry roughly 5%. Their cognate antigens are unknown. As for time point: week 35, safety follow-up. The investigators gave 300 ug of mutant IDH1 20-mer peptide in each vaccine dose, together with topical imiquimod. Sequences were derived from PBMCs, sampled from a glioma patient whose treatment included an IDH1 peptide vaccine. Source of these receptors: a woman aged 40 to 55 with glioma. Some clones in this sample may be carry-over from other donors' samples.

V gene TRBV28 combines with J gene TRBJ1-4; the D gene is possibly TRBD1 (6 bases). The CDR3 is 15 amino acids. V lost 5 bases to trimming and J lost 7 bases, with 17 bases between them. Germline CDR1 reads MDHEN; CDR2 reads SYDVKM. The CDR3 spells CASSTRPQGPEKLFF. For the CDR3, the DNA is TGTGCCAGCAGTACCCGCCCACAGGGCCCTGAAAAACTGTTTTTT.

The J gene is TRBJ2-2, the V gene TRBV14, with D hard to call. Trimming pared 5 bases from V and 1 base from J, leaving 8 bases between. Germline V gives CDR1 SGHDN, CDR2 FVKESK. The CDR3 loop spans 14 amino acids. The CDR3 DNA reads TGTGCCAGCAGCGTCAGTAGGAACACCGGGGAGCTGTTTTTT. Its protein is CASSVSRNTGELFF.

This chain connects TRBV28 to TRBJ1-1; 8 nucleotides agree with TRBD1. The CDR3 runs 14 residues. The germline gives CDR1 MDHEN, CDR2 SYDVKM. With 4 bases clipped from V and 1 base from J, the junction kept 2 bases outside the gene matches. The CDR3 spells CASSWTGWNTEAFF. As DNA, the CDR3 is TGTGCCAGCAGTTGGACAGGGTGGAACACTGAAGCTTTCTTT.

The CDR3 DNA sequence: TGTGCCAGCAGCTTATTTGACAGGAACTACGAGCAGTACTTC. Protein: CASSLFDRNYEQYF. The chain has TRBV7-8 and TRBJ2-7, with a possible D match to TRBD1 (6 bases). V dropped 2 bases and J dropped 3 bases, with 11 bases sitting between them. Germline CDR1 and CDR2: SGHVS and FQNEAQ. The CDR3 is 14 amino acids. The full variable domain, rest sourced from reference TRBV7-8 and TRBJ2-7, is GAGVSQSPRYKVAKRGQDVALRCDPISGHVSLFWYQQALGQGPEFLTYFQNEAQLDKSGLPSDRFFAERPEGSVSTLKIQRTQQEDSAVYLCASSLFDRNYEQYFGPGTRLTVT.

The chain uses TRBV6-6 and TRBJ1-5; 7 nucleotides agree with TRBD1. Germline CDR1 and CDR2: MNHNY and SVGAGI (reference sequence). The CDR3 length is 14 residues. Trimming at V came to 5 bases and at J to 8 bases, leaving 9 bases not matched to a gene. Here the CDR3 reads CASSHDRAGEPQHF. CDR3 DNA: TGTGCCAGCAGTCACGACAGGGCGGGTGAGCCCCAGCATTTT.

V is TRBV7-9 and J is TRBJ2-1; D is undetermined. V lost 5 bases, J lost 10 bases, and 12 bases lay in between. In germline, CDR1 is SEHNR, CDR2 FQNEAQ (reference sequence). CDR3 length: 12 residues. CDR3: CASSPRPGEQFF. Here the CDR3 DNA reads TGTGCCAGCAGCCCACGACCTGGGGAGCAGTTCTTC.

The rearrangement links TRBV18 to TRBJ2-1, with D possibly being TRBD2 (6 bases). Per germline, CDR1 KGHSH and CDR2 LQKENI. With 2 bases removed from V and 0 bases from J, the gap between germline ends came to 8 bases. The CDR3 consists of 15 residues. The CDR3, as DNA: TGTGCCAGCTCACCAGACGGGAGCTCCTACAATGAGCAGTTCTTC. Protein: CASSPDGSSYNEQFF.

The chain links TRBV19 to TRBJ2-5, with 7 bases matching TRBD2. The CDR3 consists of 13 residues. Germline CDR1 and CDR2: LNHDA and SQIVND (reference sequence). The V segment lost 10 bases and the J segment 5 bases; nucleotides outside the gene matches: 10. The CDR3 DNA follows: TGTGCCACCCGGACACTGGGAGGGGAGACCCAGTACTTC. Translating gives CATRTLGGETQYF.